One and the same sample provided the 9 T cell receptor beta chains below, sequenced in a study of cytomegalovirus exposure and HLA in healthy donors. The PCR employed 60 Vbeta primers together with 13 Jbeta primers. Clones were sequenced by immunoSEQ multiplex PCR, and TCRdb holds only the in-frame ones, with some missing. This repertoire comprises approximately 80,000 clones; its ten largest clones make up 3.5% to 4%. Sequencing was performed on PBMCs. The receptors derive from a young man in good health and CMV-seropositive.

V and J are TRBV27 and TRBJ2-1; TRBD2 agrees at 10 bases. Germline V gives CDR1 MNHEY, CDR2 SMNVEV (reference sequence). The CDR3 consists of 15 residues. V lost 4 bases to trimming and J lost 7 bases; unmatched junction nucleotides: 7. The CDR3 loop is CASSSPSGRRNEQFF. In DNA, the CDR3 is TGTGCCAGCAGTTCCCCTAGCGGGAGAAGGAATGAGCAGTTCTTC.

The rearrangement joins TRBV7-9 to TRBJ1-1; TRBD1 aligns across 8 bases. Per germline, CDR1 SEHNR and CDR2 FQNEAQ (reference sequence). Germline trimming cut 1 base from V and 4 bases from J; bases unmatched to any gene: 5. The CDR3 consists of 15 residues. CDR3 coding DNA: TGTGCCAGCAGCTTAGAGGGACAGGTATCCACTGAAGCTTTCTTT. This translates into CASSLEGQVSTEAFF.

For the CDR3, the DNA is TGTGCCAGCAGCCTAAAGGGACAGGGAAACAATGAGCAGTTCTTC. Translating it yields CASSLKGQGNNEQFF. This rearrangement joins TRBV7-9 to TRBJ2-1; 9 positions match TRBD1. CDR3 length: 15 amino acids. With 5 bases clipped from V and 5 bases from J, the junction kept 7 bases outside the gene matches. Germline lookup yields CDR1 SEHNR and CDR2 FQNEAQ (reference sequence).

In nucleotides, the CDR3 is TGTGCCAGTGAAAAGCGAAGCGAGCAGTTCTTC. Translated, it gives CASEKRSEQFF. The gene calls are TRBV19 and TRBJ2-1; D is unresolved. V lost 8 bases and J lost 10, with 12 bases in between. The CDR3 covers 11 residues. Germline CDR1 and CDR2: LNHDA and SQIVND (reference sequence).

The gene calls are TRBV7-6 and TRBJ2-1; TRBD2 aligns across 8 bases. The CDR3 has 15 residues. V lost 4 bases, J lost 5 bases, and 7 bases stayed unmatched. Per the germline V gene, CDR1 is SGHVS and CDR2 is FNYEAQ. In nucleotides, the CDR3 is TGTGCCAGCAGCTCTTTCCGCGGGAGGAACAATGAGCAGTTCTTC. Protein product: CASSSFRGRNNEQFF.

The rearrangement uses TRBV7-8 and TRBJ2-1, with 7 nucleotides matching TRBD2. Per germline, CDR1 SGHVS and CDR2 FQNEAQ. This CDR3 is built from 14 residues. With 3 bases clipped from V and 7 bases from J, the junction kept 6 bases outside the gene matches. CDR3 bases: TGTGCCAGCAGCTTTGGGGGAGGGCGAAATGAGCAGTTCTTC. Translation: CASSFGGGRNEQFF.

The chain has TRBV2 and TRBJ1-5, with unresolved D. Trimming pared 3 bases from V and 3 bases from J, leaving 15 bases between. The CDR3 contains 16 residues. CDR1 and CDR2 (germline): SNHLY, FYNNEI. Here the CDR3 reads CASSEYYGFDNQPQHF. In DNA, the CDR3 is TGTGCCAGCAGTGAGTATTACGGGTTCGACAATCAGCCCCAGCATTTT.

The gene calls are TRBV4-2 and TRBJ1-3; D remains unclear. Germline V gives CDR1 LGHNA, CDR2 YNFKEQ. The ends were cut back, 0 bases at V and 10 bases at J, with 13 bases in the middle. The CDR3 sequence is 14 residues long. The CDR3 nucleotides read TGTGCCAGCAGCCAAGAGGGCAGCTTAAAGACCATATATTTT. Protein sequence: CASSQEGSLKTIYF.

V gene TRBV11-2 combines with J gene TRBJ1-1; maybe TRBD1 (6 bases). The CDR3 spans 13 residues. The germline V and J ends were trimmed by 4 bases and 8 bases, with 14 bases remaining between them. Per germline, CDR1 SGHAT and CDR2 FQNNGV. The CDR3, as DNA: TGTGCCAGCAGCTCGTTGCGTCAGGGGGAAGCTTTCTTT. Its translation: CASSSLRQGEAFF.